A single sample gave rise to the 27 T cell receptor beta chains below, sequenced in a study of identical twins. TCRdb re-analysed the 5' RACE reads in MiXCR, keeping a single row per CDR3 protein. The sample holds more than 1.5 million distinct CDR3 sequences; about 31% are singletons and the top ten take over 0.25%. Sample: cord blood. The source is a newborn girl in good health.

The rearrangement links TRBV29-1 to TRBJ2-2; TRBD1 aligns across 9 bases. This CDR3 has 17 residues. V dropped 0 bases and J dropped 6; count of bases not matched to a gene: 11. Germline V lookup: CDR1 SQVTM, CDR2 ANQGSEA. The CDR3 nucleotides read TGCAGCGTTGAAGATAGGAGCGGGACAGGGAAGGCCGGGGAGCTGTTTTTT. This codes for CSVEDRSGTGKAGELFF.

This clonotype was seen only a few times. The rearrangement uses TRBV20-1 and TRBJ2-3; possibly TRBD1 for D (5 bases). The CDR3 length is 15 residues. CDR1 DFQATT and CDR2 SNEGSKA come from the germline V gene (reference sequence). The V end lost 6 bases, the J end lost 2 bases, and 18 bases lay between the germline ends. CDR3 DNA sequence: TGCAGTGCGACGTCGCATCAGGGCTACACAGATACGCAGTATTTT. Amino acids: CSATSHQGYTDTQYF.

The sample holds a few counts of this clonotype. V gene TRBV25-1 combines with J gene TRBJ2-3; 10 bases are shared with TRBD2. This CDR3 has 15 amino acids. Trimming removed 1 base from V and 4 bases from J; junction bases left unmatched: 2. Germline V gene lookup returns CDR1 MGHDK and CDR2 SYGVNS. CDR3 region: CASSESLAGADTQYF. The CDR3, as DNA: TGTGCCAGCAGTGAATCTCTAGCGGGAGCAGATACGCAGTATTTT.

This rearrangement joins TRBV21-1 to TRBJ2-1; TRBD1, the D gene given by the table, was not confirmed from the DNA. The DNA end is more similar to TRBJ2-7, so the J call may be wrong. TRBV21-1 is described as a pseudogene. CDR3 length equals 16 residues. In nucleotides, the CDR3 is TGTGCCAGCAGCAAAGCGCGGAGGGACACCTACAATGAGCAGTACTTC. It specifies CASSKARRDTYNEQYF.

The CDR3 DNA is TGTGCCATCAGTGAGCTAGCGGGTGAGCAGTTCTTC. Protein product: CAISELAGEQFF. This rearrangement joins TRBV10-3 to TRBJ2-1; TRBD2 matches at 8 bases. The CDR3 loop spans 12 amino acids. The V gene's germline CDR1 is ENHRY and CDR2 SYGVKD. Losses at the gene ends were 2 bases for V and 9 bases for J; bases not matched to a gene: 0.

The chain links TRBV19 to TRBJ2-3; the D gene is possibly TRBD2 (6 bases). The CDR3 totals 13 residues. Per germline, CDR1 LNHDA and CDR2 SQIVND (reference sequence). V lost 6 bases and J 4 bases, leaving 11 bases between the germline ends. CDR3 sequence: CASRGTRPDTQYF. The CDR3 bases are TGTGCCAGTAGGGGGACTCGGCCAGATACGCAGTATTTT.

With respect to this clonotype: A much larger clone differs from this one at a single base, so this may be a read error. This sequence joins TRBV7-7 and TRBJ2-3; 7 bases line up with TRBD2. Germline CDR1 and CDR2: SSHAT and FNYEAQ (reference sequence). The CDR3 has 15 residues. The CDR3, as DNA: TGTGCTAGCAGCTTCGGCGGGAGTTTTACAGATACGCAGTATTTT. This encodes CASSFGGSFTDTQYF.

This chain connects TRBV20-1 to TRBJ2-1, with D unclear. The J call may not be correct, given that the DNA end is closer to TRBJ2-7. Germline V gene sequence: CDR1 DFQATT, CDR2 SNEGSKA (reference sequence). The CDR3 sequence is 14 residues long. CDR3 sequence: CSARARREYNEQYF. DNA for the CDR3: TGCAGTGCTAGAGCGAGAAGGGAATACAATGAGCAGTACTTC.

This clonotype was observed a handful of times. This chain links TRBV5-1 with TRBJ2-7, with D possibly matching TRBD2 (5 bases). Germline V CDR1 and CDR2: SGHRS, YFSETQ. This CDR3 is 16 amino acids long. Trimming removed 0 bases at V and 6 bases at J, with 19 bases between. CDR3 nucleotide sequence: TGCGCCAGCAGCTTGGCCGCGTACAGTCACGGGATCGAGCAGTACTTC. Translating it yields CASSLAAYSHGIEQYF.

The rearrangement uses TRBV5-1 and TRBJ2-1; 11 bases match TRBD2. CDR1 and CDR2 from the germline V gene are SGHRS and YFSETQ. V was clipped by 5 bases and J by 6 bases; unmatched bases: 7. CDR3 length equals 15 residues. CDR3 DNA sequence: TGCGCCAGCAGTGCGGGACTAGCGGATTTCAATGAGCAGTTCTTC. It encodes CASSAGLADFNEQFF. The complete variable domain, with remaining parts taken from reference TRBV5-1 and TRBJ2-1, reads KAGVTQTPRYLIKTRGQQVTLSCSPISGHRSVSWYQQTPGQGLQFLFEYFSETQRNKGNFPGRFSGRQFSNSRSEMNVSTLELGDSALYLCASSAGLADFNEQFFGPGTRLTVL.

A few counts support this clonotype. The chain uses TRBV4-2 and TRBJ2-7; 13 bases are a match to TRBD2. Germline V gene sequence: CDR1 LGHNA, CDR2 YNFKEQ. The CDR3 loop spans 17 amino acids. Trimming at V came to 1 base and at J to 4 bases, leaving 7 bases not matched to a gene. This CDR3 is CASSQVLTGLAGYEQYF. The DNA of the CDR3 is TGTGCCAGCAGCCAAGTATTAACGGGACTAGCGGGATACGAGCAGTACTTC.

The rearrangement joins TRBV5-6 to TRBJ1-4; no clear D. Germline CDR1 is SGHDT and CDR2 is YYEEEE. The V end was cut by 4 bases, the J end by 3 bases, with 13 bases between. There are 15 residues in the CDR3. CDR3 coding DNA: TGTGCCAGCAGCGGTCTCGGGCAGGCTAATGAAAAACTGTTTTTT. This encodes CASSGLGQANEKLFF.

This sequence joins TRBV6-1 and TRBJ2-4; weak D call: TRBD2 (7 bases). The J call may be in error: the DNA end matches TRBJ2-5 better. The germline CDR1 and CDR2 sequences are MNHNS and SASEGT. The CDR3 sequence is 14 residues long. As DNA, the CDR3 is TGTGCCGGATCCAGGGGAGGGGCGCAAGAGACCCAGTACTTC. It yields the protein CAGSRGGAQETQYF.

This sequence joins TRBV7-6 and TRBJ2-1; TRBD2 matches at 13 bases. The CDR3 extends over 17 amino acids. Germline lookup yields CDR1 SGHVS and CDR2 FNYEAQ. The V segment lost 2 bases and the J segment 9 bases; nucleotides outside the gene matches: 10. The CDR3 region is CASSLQSLAGGPAEQFF. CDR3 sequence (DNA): TGTGCCAGCAGCTTACAATCACTAGCGGGAGGGCCTGCTGAGCAGTTCTTC.

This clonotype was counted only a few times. CDR3 sequence reads: CASSEGRELYNEQFF. The CDR3 coding sequence is TGTGCCAGCAGTGAAGGGCGGGAGCTATACAATGAGCAGTTCTTC. The genes are TRBV6-1 and TRBJ2-1; 7 positions match TRBD2. This CDR3 is built from 15 residues. Per germline, CDR1 MNHNS and CDR2 SASEGT. The ends lost 1 base at V and 4 bases at J; junction bases unmatched: 4.

The CDR3 sequence is CSARDRPWPWETQYF. CDR3 sequence (DNA): TGCAGTGCTAGAGATCGCCCATGGCCGTGGGAGACCCAGTACTTC. The chain has TRBV20-1 and TRBJ2-7; D gene unclear. The end of the DNA aligns better with TRBJ2-5, so the J call may be wrong. Germline loops: CDR1 DFQATT, CDR2 SNEGSKA (reference sequence). The CDR3 spans 15 residues.

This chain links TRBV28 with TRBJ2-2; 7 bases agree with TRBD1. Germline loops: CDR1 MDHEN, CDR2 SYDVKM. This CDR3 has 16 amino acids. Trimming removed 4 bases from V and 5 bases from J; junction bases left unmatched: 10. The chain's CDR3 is CASSSGIIQGTGELFF. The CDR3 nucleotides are TGTGCCAGCAGTTCTGGGATCATACAGGGGACCGGGGAGCTGTTTTTT.

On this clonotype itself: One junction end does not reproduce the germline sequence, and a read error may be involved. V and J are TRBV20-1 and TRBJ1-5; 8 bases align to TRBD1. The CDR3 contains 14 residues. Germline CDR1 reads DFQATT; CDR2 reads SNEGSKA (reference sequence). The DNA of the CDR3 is TGCAGTGCCCCAGGGGGCCCTAGCAATCAGCCCCGGCATTTT. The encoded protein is CSAPGGPSNQPRHF.

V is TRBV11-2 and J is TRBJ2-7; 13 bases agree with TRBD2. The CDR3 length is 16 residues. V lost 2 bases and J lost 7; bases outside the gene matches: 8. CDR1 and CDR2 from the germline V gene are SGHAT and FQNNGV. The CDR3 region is CASSLRLAGGRNEQYF. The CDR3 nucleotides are TGTGCCAGCAGCTTACGACTAGCGGGAGGAAGGAATGAGCAGTACTTC.

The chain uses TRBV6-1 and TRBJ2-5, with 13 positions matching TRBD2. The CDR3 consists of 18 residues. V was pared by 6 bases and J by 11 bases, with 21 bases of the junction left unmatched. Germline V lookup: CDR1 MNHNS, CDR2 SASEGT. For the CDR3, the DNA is TGTGCCAGCAGGCTAACCGGGACTAGCGGGAACTCCTACAATGAGCAGTACTTC. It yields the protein CASRLTGTSGNSYNEQYF.

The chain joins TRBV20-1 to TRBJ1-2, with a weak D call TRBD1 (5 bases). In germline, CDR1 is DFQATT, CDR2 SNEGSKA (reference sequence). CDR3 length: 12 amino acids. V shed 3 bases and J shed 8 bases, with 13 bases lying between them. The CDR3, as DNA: TGCAGTGCTAGTGTAGGGGCGGCGGGCTACACCTTC. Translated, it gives CSASVGAAGYTF.

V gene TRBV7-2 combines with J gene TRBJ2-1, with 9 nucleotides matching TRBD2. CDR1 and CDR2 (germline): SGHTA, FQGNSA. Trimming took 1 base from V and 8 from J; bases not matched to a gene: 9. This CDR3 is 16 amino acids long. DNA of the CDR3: TGTGCCAGCAGCTTAGTTGGCGGGGGGGCCTTCGATGAGCAGTTCTTC. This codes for CASSLVGGGAFDEQFF.

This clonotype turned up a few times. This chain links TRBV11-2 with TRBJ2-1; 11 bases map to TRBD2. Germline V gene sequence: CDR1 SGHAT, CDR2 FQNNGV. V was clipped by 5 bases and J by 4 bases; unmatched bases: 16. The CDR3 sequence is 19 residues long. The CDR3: CASSRPSGTSGNNYNEQFF. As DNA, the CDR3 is TGTGCCAGCAGCCGACCCTCCGGGACTAGCGGAAACAATTACAATGAGCAGTTCTTC. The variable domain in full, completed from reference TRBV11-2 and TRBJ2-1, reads EAGVAQSPRYKIIEKRQSVAFWCNPISGHATLYWYQQILGQGPKLLIQFQNNGVVDDSQLPKDRFSAERLKGVDSTLKIQPAKLEDSAVYLCASSRPSGTSGNNYNEQFFGPGTRLTVL.

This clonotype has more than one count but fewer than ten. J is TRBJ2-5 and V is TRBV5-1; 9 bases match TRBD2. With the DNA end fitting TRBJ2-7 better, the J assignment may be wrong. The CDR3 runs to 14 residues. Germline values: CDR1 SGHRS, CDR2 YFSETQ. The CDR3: CASSLTSGPHEQYF. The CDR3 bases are TGCGCCAGCAGTCTCACTAGCGGGCCCCACGAGCAGTACTTC.

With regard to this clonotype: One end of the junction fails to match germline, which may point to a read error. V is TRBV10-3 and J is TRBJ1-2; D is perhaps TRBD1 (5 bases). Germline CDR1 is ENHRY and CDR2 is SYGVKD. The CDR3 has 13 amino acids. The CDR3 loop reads CAMSAGEDYGYTF. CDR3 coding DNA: TGTGCCATGAGTGCGGGGGAGGACTATGGCTACACCTTC.

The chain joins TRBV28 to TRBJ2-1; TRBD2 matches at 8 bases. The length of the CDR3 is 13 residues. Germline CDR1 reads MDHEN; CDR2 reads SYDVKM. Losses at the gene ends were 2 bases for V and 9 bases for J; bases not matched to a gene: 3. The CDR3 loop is CASSLRAGVEQFF. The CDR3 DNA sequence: TGTGCCAGCAGTTTAAGAGCGGGAGTTGAGCAGTTCTTC.

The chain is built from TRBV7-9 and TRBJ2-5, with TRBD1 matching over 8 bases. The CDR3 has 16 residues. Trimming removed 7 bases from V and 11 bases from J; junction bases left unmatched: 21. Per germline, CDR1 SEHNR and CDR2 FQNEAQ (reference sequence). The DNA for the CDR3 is TGTGCCAGCACGCAACTGCAGGGGGCGCAGGTTAATGAGCAGTACTTC. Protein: CASTQLQGAQVNEQYF. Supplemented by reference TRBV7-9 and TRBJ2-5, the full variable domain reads DTGVSQNPRHKITKRGQNVTFRCDPISEHNRLYWYRQTLGQGPEFLTYFQNEAQLEKSRLLSDRFSAERPKGSFSTLEIQRTEQGDSAMYLCASTQLQGAQVNEQYFGPGTRLLVL.